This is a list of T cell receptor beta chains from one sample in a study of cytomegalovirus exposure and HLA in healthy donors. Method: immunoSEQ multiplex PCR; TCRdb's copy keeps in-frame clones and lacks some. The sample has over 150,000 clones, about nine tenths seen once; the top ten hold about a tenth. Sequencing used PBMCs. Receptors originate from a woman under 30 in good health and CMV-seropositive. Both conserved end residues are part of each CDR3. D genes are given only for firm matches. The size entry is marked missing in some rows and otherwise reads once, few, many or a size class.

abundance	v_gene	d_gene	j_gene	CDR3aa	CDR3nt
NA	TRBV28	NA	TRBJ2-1	CASSVRLPEGEQFF	TGTGCCAGCAGCGTTAGACTACCCGAAGGGGAGCAGTTCTTC
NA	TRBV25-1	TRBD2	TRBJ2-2	CASRLTGTSGLGAGELFF	TGTGCCAGCAGGTTAACCGGGACTAGCGGCCTCGGTGCCGGGGAGCTGTTTTTT
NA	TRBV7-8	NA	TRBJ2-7	CASLDQGTYEQYF	TGTGCCAGCCTCGATCAGGGTACCTACGAGCAGTACTTC
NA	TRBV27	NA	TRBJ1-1	CASSPAGDSRAFF	TGTGCCAGCAGCCCAGCAGGAGACAGTAGAGCTTTCTTT
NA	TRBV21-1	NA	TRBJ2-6	CASRPLGRVKSGANVLTF	TGTGCCAGCAGACCTTTAGGTCGGGTAAAATCAGGGGCCAACGTCCTGACTTTC
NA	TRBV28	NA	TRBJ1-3	CASSLGRASGNTIYF	TGTGCCAGCAGTTTGGGCAGAGCCTCTGGAAACACCATATATTTT
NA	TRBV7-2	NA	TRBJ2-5	CASSLTGRSQETQYF	TGTGCCAGCAGCTTAACAGGGAGAAGCCAAGAGACCCAGTACTTC
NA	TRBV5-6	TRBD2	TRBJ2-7	CASSLPGRLAGVQVGEQYF	TGTGCCAGCAGCTTGCCTGGTCGACTAGCGGGAGTTCAGGTAGGGGAGCAGTACTTC
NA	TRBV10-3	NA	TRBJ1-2	CAISESRTNYGYTF	TGTGCCATCAGTGAGTCGAGGACTAACTATGGCTACACCTTC
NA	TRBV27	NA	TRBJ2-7	CASSLIPTAPYEQYF	TGTGCCAGCAGTTTGATCCCAACAGCCCCCTACGAGCAGTACTTC
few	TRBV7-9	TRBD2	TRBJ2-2	CASSLGFGTSHTGELFF	TGTGCCAGCAGCTTAGGGTTCGGGACTAGTCACACCGGGGAGCTGTTTTTT
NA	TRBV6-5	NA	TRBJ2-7	CASSYSSPDSYEQYF	TGTGCCAGCAGTTACTCCAGTCCAGACTCCTACGAGCAGTACTTC
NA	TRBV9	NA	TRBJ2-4	CASSVETGRPKNIQYF	TGTGCCAGCAGCGTAGAGACGGGGAGACCCAAAAACATTCAGTACTTC
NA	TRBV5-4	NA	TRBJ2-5	CASSHRETQYF	TGTGCCAGCAGCCACAGGGAGACCCAGTACTTC
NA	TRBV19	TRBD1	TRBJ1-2	CASTRRGSYGYTF	TGTGCCAGTACCCGCAGGGGGAGCTATGGCTACACCTTC
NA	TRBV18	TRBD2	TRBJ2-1	CASSPGGGVYNEQFF	TGTGCCAGCTCACCAGGCGGGGGGGTCTACAATGAGCAGTTCTTC
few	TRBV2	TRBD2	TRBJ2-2	CASRSSGPGELFF	TGTGCCAGCAGATCTAGCGGTCCCGGGGAGCTGTTTTTT
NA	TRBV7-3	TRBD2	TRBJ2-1	CASSLTGLAGGVEQFF	TGTGCCAGCAGCTTGACGGGTCTAGCGGGAGGGGTTGAGCAGTTCTTC
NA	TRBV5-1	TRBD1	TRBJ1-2	CASSSRTGDYGYTF	TGCGCCAGCAGCTCTAGGACAGGGGACTATGGCTACACCTTC
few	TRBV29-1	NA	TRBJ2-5	CSVELETQYF	TGCAGCGTTGAACTAGAGACCCAGTACTTC
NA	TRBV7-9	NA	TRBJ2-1	CASSSLLSGRYNEQFF	TGTGCCAGCAGCAGTCTCCTGAGCGGCCGATACAATGAGCAGTTCTTC
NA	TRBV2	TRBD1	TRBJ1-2	CASSRQGAVYGYTF	TGTGCCAGCAGTCGACAGGGGGCTGTCTATGGCTACACCTTC
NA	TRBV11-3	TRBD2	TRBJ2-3	CASSGTSGRGTQYF	TGTGCCAGCAGCGGGACTAGCGGGAGGGGTACGCAGTATTTT
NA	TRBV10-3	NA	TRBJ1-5	CATTGGVNQPQHF	TGTGCCACAACCGGGGGGGTCAATCAGCCCCAGCATTTT